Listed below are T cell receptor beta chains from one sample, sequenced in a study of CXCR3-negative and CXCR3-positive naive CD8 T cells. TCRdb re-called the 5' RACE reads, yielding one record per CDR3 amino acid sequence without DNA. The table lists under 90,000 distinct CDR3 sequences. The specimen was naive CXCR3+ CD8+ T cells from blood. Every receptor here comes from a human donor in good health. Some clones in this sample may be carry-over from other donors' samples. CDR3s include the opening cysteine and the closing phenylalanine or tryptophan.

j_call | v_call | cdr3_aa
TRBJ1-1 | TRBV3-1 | CASSPRTGQEAFF
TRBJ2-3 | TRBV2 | CASKPSNRGYTDTQYF
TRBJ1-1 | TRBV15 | CATSTDRGLNTEAFF
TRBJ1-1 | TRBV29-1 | CSVSDEAEAFF
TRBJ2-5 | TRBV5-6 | CASSLELGQGRVFRETQYF
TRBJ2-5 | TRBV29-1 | CSVPPSGGQETQYF
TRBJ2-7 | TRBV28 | CASSAYSGLAPYEQYF
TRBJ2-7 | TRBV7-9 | CASSSSGQGWQYF
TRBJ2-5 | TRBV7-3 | CASSLGGVETQYF
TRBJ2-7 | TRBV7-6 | CASSQTGLDEQYF
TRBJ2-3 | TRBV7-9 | CASSFPDTQYF
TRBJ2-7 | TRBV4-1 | CASSQAFVEDYEQYF
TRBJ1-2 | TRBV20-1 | CSAREWQDPSYGYTF
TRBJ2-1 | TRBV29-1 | CSVDRTDNEQFF
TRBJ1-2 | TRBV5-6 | CASAIGQSTGYTF
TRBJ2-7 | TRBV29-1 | CSARTPQREGTYEQYF
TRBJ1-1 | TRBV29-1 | CSVARRAGTGAFF
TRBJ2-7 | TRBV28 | CASSPHTGGKPYEQYF
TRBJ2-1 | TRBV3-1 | CASSQELAGEYEQFF
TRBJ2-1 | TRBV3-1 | CASSQDLTSGADQFF
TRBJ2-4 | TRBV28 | CASKAGTQAKNIQYF
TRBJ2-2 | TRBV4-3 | CASSHNTGAGELFF
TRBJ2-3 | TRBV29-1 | CSVESGGRATDTQYF
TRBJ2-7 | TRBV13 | CASSLGTGPDEQYF
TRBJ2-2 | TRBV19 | CASRHPTGELFF
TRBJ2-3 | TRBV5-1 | CASNGGGTDTQYF
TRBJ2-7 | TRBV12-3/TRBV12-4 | CASSSLNRYTDEQYF
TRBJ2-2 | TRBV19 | CASKTSGGRSTGELFF
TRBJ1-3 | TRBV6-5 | CASSPTAISGNTIYF
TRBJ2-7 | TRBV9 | CASSVAAGASYEQYF
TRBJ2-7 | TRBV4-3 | CASSQETIENRVTYEQYF
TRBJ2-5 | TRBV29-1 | CSVEVVRGNEAQYF
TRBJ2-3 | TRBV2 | CASETSGSPVVDGYTTDTQYF
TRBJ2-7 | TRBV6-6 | CASSFGTSGSPGAYEQYF
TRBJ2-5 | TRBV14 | CASSQIISSETQYF
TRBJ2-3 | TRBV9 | CASSDSGISTDTQYF
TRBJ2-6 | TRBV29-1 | CSVDVGQAPFSGANVLTF
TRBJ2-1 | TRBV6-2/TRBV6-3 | CASSRLLSGRAGSEQFF
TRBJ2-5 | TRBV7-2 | CASSTGLAVPQETQYF
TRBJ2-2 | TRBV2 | CASSERNTGELFF
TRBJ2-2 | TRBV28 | CASRIGAVTGELFF
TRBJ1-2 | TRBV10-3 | CAISESSTDGYTF
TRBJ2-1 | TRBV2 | CASSVKGGRGEQFF
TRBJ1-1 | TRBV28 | CASSFGDTEAFF
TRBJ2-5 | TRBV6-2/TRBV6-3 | CASSYSTGTQETQYF
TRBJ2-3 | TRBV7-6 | CASSRAGGTDTQYF
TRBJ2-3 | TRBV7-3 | CASSLRELVVGEDTQYF
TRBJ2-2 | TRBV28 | CASSFGETGELFF
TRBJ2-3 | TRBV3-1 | CASGHRAPTQYF
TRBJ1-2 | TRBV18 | CASSSTGDYGYTF